These 19 T cell receptor beta chains came from one sample sequenced in a study of blood T cell repertoires in COVID-19. The assay was immunoSEQ multiplex PCR, and TCRdb's table has in-frame clones only and misses some. The top ten hold approximately 10% of the sample, which has 200,000 to 250,000 clones, roughly 89% seen once. The sample consisted of PBMCs or T cells enriched from blood (not recorded which). These receptors came from a man younger than 35 with acute COVID-19.

The chain has TRBV7-9 and TRBJ2-1; TRBD2 agrees at 7 bases. The CDR3 totals 15 residues. J lost 2 bases, V lost 8 bases, and 9 bases had no gene match. CDR1 SEHNR and CDR2 FQNEAQ come from the germline V gene (reference sequence). The CDR3 DNA is TGTGCCAGCGATGGGGGGGGAATCGCCTACAATGAGCAGTTCTTC. This encodes CASDGGGIAYNEQFF. The full variable domain, in which reference TRBV7-9 and TRBJ2-1 provide the parts outside the CDR3, is DTGVSQNPRHKITKRGQNVTFRCDPISEHNRLYWYRQTLGQGPEFLTYFQNEAQLEKSRLLSDRFSAERPKGSFSTLEIQRTEQGDSAMYLCASDGGGIAYNEQFFGPGTRLTVL.

This clone showed up just once. The chain uses TRBV18 and TRBJ1-4, with 9 bases fitting TRBD1. CDR3 length equals 16 residues. Germline V lookup: CDR1 KGHSH, CDR2 LQKENI. V trimming: 4 bases; J trimming: 7 bases; junction bases outside the gene matches: 10. The CDR3 sequence is CASSRRSGTGSEKLFF. CDR3 sequence (DNA): TGTGCCAGCTCACGCCGATCCGGGACAGGGAGTGAAAAACTGTTTTTT.

This chain joins TRBV10-2 and TRBJ1-3, with no clear D. CDR1 is WSHSY and CDR2 is SAAADI in the germline V gene. Trimming shortened V by 4 bases and J by 0 bases, and 7 bases separated the two germline ends. CDR3 length: 14 amino acids. The CDR3 bases are TGCGCCAGCAGTGGTCGAGCCTCTGGAAACACCATATATTTT. This translates into CASSGRASGNTIYF.

There are a few counts of this clone. The chain is built from TRBV6-2 or TRBV6-3 and TRBJ2-7; the match to TRBD2 covers 8 bases. Trimming removed 3 bases from V and 0 bases from J; junction bases left unmatched: 16. CDR1 MNHEY and CDR2 SVGEGT come from the germline V gene. CDR3 length: 19 amino acids. In DNA form, the CDR3 reads TGTGCCAGCAGTTATCCGCCGGGAGGGGAAGGCGGGGGCTCCTACGAGCAGTACTTC. It translates to CASSYPPGGEGGGSYEQYF.

This clone was recorded only once. The genes are TRBV14 and TRBJ2-1, with 11 bases that match TRBD2. CDR3 length equals 17 residues. The V and J ends lost 3 bases and 4 bases, in that order; junction bases with no gene match: 8. Germline V CDR1 and CDR2: SGHDN, FVKESK. CDR3 sequence reads: CASSQKIGTSGYNEQFF. The CDR3 nucleotides read TGTGCCAGCAGCCAGAAGATTGGGACTAGCGGATACAATGAGCAGTTCTTC.

This clone appeared a few times. The rearrangement uses TRBV5-4 and TRBJ2-2; D is possibly TRBD2 (6 bases). Germline CDR1 is SGHNT and CDR2 is YYREEE (reference sequence). This CDR3 spans 16 amino acids. The germline V and J ends were trimmed by 1 base and 1 base, with 11 bases remaining between them. The CDR3: CASSLFSGKNTGELFF. DNA for the CDR3: TGTGCCAGCAGCTTGTTTAGCGGAAAGAACACCGGGGAGCTGTTTTTT.

The chain combines TRBV6-6 with TRBJ1-1; no clear D gene. Trimming pared 7 bases from V and 0 bases from J, leaving 12 bases between. The CDR3 loop spans 14 amino acids. CDR1 is MNHNY, CDR2 SVGAGI, per germline (reference sequence). The CDR3 coding sequence is TGTGCCAGCATCCCCCGCGGGGTGAACACTGAAGCTTTCTTT. It encodes CASIPRGVNTEAFF.

V usage is TRBV19 and J usage is TRBJ1-2; no reliable D call. Looked up from germline, CDR1 is LNHDA and CDR2 is SQIVND (reference sequence). This CDR3 is built from 14 residues. Trimming took off 3 bases at V and 1 base at J, with 9 bases between the two ends. CDR3 sequence reads: CASSIAGNNYGYTF. DNA for the CDR3: TGTGCCAGTAGTATTGCGGGCAATAACTATGGCTACACCTTC.

This chain joins TRBV27 and TRBJ1-1; D is unclear. Trimming removed 3 bases from V and 1 base from J, with 9 bases in between. Looked up from germline, CDR1 is MNHEY and CDR2 is SMNVEV (reference sequence). The CDR3 totals 14 residues. This CDR3 is CASSFSERNTEAFF. The CDR3, as DNA: TGTGCCAGCAGTTTTTCGGAGAGGAACACTGAAGCTTTCTTT.

The chain uses TRBV28 and TRBJ2-5; 9 positions match TRBD2. The CDR3 sequence is 17 residues long. V lost 2 bases, J lost 2 bases, and 9 bases stayed unmatched. CDR1 is MDHEN, CDR2 SYDVKM, per germline. The CDR3 coding sequence is TGTGCCAGCAGTTTAAGGCGGGAGGGCCGAATTCAAGAGACCCAGTACTTC. It codes for CASSLRREGRIQETQYF. The whole variable domain, remainder taken from reference TRBV28 and TRBJ2-5, is DVKVTQSSRYLVKRTGEKVFLECVQDMDHENMFWYRQDPGLGLRLIYFSYDVKMKEKGDIPEGYSVSREKKERFSLILESASTNQTSMYLCASSLRREGRIQETQYFGPGTRLLVL.

About this clone: Additional DNA sequences in this sample encode the identical CDR3. The chain uses TRBV20-1 and TRBJ2-5; weak D call: TRBD1 (5 bases). The CDR3 extends over 10 amino acids. Trimming stripped 6 bases from V and 3 bases from J, with 5 bases between. The germline V gene has CDR1 DFQATT and CDR2 SNEGSKA (reference sequence). The CDR3 sequence is CSAREETQYF. The CDR3 nucleotides read TGCAGTGCCAGGGAAGAGACCCAGTACTTC.

This chain joins TRBV27 and TRBJ1-6, with D possibly being TRBD1 (6 bases). Trimming shortened V by 0 bases and J by 6 bases, and 12 bases separated the two germline ends. This CDR3 has 16 residues. In germline, CDR1 is MNHEY, CDR2 SMNVEV (reference sequence). Here the CDR3 reads CASSLSGAGVNSPLHF. The CDR3 coding sequence is TGTGCCAGCAGTTTATCGGGGGCAGGGGTTAATTCACCCCTCCACTTT.

V is TRBV19 and J is TRBJ2-2, with unresolved D. CDR3 length: 16 amino acids. Germline CDR1 reads LNHDA; CDR2 reads SQIVND (reference sequence). V was clipped by 4 bases and J by 2 bases, with 14 bases between them. CDR3 in DNA: TGTGCCAGTAGTAGGTCATCGGCAGGAAACACCGGGGAGCTGTTTTTT. Translated: CASSRSSAGNTGELFF.

The chain has TRBV12-3 or TRBV12-4 and TRBJ2-4; D gene uncertain. This CDR3 has 11 amino acids. V was cut by 3 bases and J by 8 bases, with 5 bases left in between. CDR3 loop: CASSFADIQYF. CDR3 DNA: TGTGCCAGCAGTTTCGCGGACATTCAGTACTTC.

The V and J genes are TRBV7-2 and TRBJ2-3; TRBD1 aligns across 8 bases. The ends lost 6 bases at V and 5 bases at J; junction bases unmatched: 1. The V gene's germline CDR1 is SGHTA and CDR2 FQGNSA. CDR3 length equals 12 residues. In nucleotides, the CDR3 is TGTGCCAGCAGAGGACAGGGAGATACGCAGTATTTT. It is translated as CASRGQGDTQYF.

The chain combines TRBV27 with TRBJ2-7; no reliable D call. CDR3 size: 12 residues. V was shortened by 6 bases and J by 0 bases, with 6 bases between the two germline ends. Germline CDR1 is MNHEY and CDR2 is SMNVEV (reference sequence). CDR3 sequence (DNA): TGTGCCAGCAGCCTCAGCTCCTACGAGCAGTACTTC. Translation: CASSLSSYEQYF.

The rearrangement links TRBV6-2 or TRBV6-3 to TRBJ2-7; 8 nucleotides align to TRBD2. Germline V gene data show CDR1 as MNHEY and CDR2 as SVGEGT. CDR3 length: 15 residues. With 0 bases clipped from V and 2 bases from J, the junction kept 3 bases outside the gene matches. CDR3 amino acids: CASSYSLAVAYEQYF. DNA for the CDR3: TGTGCCAGCAGTTACTCACTAGCGGTTGCCTACGAGCAGTACTTC.

This chain links TRBV28 with TRBJ1-2; 9 bases map to TRBD1. The CDR3 covers 15 residues. The germline gives CDR1 MDHEN, CDR2 SYDVKM. Losses at the gene ends were 5 bases for V and 4 bases for J; bases not matched to a gene: 8. The CDR3 protein is CASSTGTGSTYGYTF. As DNA, the CDR3 is TGTGCCAGCAGTACAGGGACAGGGAGCACCTATGGCTACACCTTC.

The CDR3 reads CASSIPWGQGGYEQYF. CDR3 DNA sequence: TGTGCCAGCAGCATCCCATGGGGGCAGGGCGGGTACGAGCAGTACTTC. The rearrangement uses TRBV7-8 and TRBJ2-7; tentative D call: TRBD1 (6 bases). Trimming cost V 5 bases and J 4 bases, with 21 bases left between them. Germline V gene lookup returns CDR1 SGHVS and CDR2 FQNEAQ. This CDR3 has 16 amino acids.